The entry below describes one T cell receptor (beta chain). Its cognate antigen has yet to be identified. Base-call qualities are not available, and no considerably larger clone is one nucleotide away. Whole blood was collected in K2EDTA tubes by collaborating institutions according to the institutions' own protocols. For TCRbeta analysis, collaborators shipped samples as frozen whole blood, isolated PBMCs, or DNA extracted from either of those sample types. The data were obtained in a study of blood T cell repertoires in COVID-19 (dated by TCRdb to 2020 to 2022). With respect to the entire study: Samples from collaborators originated in the United States, Italy and Spain and spanned both the acute and convalescent phases of COVID-19. The prospective study material was composed of cDNA or gDNA derived from T cells, B-cell-depleted T cells, or PBMCs. The dataset comprised deeply sampled blood TCRbeta repertoires from subjects exposed to, actively infected with, or recovered from COVID-19. A freely available public database, intended as a resource for researchers studying the immune response to SARS-CoV-2, is where the repertoires were released. Samples were obtained from the ongoing ImmuneRACE study (first 160 participants) and from about 1,300 subjects provided by 6 global collaborators. Sample metadata almost always included a de-identified subject ID, COVID-19 status, age in years and sex. Where available, HLA class I and class II types were obtained from metadata supplied by the sample provider rather than from assay-based typing.

Beyond this particular receptor, the publication reports: Clinical and demographic metadata were provided uncurated, with the amount varying by source and participant.

The junction carries 8 bases between V and J, which are trimmed by 0 bases and 6 bases respectively. Measured from the cysteine to the phenylalanine, the CDR3 is 13 residues long. Only the CDR3 DNA stays, 39 bases, in frame from base 1. From the germline V gene, CDR1 is SGHDT and CDR2 is YYEEEE. TCRbeta CDR3 regions were amplified from genomic DNA using the immunoSEQ Assay, a bias-controlled multiplex PCR. The original methods were these. The number of nucleated cells in each sample was estimated from the amplification of reference gene primers within the assay. To quantify the absolute abundance of each unique TCRbeta CDR3 rearrangement, sequence reads were collapsed and filtered. Productive Simpson clonality was computed per sample as the square root of Simpson's diversity index over productive rearrangements. The source is immuneACCESS, and TCRdb retained only in-frame sequences with V and J called. Part of the clones is not carried over; for the studies checked, unresolved V genes explain less than half of this, and the remainder is unexplained. V and J calls and clone size are given by that table; D and trimming were obtained from the DNA. This sample is represented by about 61,000 clones; around nine tenths of them were singletons. About 21% of the sample belongs to the ten largest clones.

This sequence originates from a woman between 50 and 59 years old with active or convalescent COVID-19. The receptor chain draws on TRBV5-6 and TRBJ2-3, with the D gene not confidently named. Sequenced material: peripheral blood. CDR3 loop: CASSLGAVDTQYF. The sequence in DNA is TGTGCCAGCAGCTTGGGGGCCGTGGATACGCAGTATTTT.